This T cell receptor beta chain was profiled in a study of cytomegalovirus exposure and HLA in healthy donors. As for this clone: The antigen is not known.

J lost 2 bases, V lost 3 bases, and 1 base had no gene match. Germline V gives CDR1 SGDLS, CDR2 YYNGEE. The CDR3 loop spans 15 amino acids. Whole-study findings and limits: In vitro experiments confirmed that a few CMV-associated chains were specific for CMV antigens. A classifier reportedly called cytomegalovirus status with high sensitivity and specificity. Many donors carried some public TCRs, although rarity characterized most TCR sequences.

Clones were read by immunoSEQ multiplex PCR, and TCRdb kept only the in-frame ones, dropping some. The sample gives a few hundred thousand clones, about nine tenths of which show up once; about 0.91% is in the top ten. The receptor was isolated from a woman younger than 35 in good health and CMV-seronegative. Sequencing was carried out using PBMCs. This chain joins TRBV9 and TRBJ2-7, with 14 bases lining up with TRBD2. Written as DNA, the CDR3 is TGTGCCAGCAGCGAGGGACTAGCGGGAGCCTACGAGCAGTACTTC. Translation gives CASSEGLAGAYEQYF.